This T cell receptor beta chain stems from a study of blood T cell repertoires in COVID-19. Study-level background: PBMCs, B-cell-depleted T cells, or T cells were the source of the cDNA or gDNA that made up the material.

The Seattle patients joined while their infection was active and were tracked longitudinally afterward. The ends were cut back, 2 bases at V and 0 bases at J, with 10 bases in the middle. Germline V gene data show CDR1 as KGHSH and CDR2 as LQKENI. This CDR3 is 15 amino acids long. Produced via immunoSEQ multiplex PCR; TCRdb's table is partial and in-frame only. The data hold under 200,000 clones, with 85% observed a single time. The sequencing sample was made of peripheral blood. The chain links TRBV18 to TRBJ1-1; D is uncertain. This receptor was taken from an elderly woman with COVID-19, enrolled during active disease. The CDR3, as DNA: TGTGCCAGCTCACCATCGCGCCCGATGAACACTGAAGCTTTCTTT. This sequence encodes CASSPSRPMNTEAFF.